This TCR beta chain came from a study of shared clonotypes between healthy human individuals. Trimming pared 3 bases from V and 1 base from J, leaving 17 bases between. The CDR3 spans 16 residues. Germline-derived CDR1 and CDR2 are SQVTM and ANQGSEA. Whole-study results and caveats: Represented diversity, genetic and exposure-history alike, was limited by few donors.

The data were produced by immunoSEQ multiplex PCR, yet TCRdb's version contains in-frame clones alone and is incomplete. The sample lists about 450,000 clones; around 80% were seen once. Of note for this clone: As yet, its antigen is unknown.

The sequence came from a woman in her 40s in good health. Some clones in this sample may be carry-over from other donors' samples. The rearrangement uses TRBV29-1 and TRBJ2-3; D call uncertain. The sample consisted of PBMCs. Here the CDR3 reads CSVDSRNRGGTDTQYF. As DNA, the CDR3 is TGCAGCGTTGACTCCCGAAATCGAGGAGGCACAGATACGCAGTATTTT.